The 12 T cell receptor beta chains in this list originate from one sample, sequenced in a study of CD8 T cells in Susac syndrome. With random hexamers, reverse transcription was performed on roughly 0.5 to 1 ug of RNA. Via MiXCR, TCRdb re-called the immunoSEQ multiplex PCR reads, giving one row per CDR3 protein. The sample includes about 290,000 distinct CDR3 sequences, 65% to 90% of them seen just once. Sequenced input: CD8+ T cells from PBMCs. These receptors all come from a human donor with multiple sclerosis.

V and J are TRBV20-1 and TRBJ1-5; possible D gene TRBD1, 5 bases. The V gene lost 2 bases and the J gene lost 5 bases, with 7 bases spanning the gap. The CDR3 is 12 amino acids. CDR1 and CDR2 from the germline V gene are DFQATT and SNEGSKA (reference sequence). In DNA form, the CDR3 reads TGCAGTGCTAGATGGGGGTATCAGCCCCAGCATTTT. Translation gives CSARWGYQPQHF.

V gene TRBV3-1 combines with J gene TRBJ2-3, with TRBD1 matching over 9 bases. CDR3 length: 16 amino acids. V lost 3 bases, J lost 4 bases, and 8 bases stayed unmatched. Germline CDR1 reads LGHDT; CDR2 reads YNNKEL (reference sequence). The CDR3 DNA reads TGTGCCAGCAGCCACCCGGGACAGGGTCTGGCAGATACGCAGTATTTT. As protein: CASSHPGQGLADTQYF.

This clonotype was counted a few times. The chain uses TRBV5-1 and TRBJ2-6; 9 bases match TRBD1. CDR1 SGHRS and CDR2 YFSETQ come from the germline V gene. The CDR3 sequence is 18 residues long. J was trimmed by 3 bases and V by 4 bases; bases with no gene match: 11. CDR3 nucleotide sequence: TGCGCCAGCAGCCTCCGGGACAGGGAAATTAGTGGGGCCAACGTCCTGACTTTC. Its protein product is CASSLRDREISGANVLTF.

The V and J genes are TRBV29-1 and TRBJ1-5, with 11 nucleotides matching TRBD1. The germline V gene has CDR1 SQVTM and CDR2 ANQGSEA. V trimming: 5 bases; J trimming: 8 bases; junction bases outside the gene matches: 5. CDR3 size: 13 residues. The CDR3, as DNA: TGCAGCGTTCAAGGGACAGGGGGGAAGCCCCAGCATTTT. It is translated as CSVQGTGGKPQHF.

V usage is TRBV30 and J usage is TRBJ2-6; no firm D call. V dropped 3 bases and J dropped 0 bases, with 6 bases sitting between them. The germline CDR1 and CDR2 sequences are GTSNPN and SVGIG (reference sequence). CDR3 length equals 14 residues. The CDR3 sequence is CAWSSGSGANVLTF. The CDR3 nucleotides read TGTGCCTGGAGCTCGGGCTCTGGGGCCAACGTCCTGACTTTC.

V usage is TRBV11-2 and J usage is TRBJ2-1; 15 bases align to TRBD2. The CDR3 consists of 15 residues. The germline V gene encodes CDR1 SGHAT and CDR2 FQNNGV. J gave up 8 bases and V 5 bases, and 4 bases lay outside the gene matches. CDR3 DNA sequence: TGTGCCAGCAGCCCAGGACTAGCGGGAGGGCATGAGCAGTTCTTC. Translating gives CASSPGLAGGHEQFF.

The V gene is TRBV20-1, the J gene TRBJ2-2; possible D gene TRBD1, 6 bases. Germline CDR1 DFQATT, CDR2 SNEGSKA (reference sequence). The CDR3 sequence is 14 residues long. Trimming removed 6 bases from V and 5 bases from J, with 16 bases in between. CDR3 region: CSAPGHRGTGELFF. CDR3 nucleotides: TGCAGTGCGCCGGGACACCGGGGAACCGGGGAGCTGTTTTTT.

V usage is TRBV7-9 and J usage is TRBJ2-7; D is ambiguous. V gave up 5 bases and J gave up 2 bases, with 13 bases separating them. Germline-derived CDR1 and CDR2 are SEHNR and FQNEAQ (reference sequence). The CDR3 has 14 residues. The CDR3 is CASSITGPTYEQYF. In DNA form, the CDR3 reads TGTGCCAGCAGCATAACCGGGCCCACCTACGAGCAGTACTTC. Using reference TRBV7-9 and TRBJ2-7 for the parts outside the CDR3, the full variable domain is DTGVSQNPRHKITKRGQNVTFRCDPISEHNRLYWYRQTLGQGPEFLTYFQNEAQLEKSRLLSDRFSAERPKGSFSTLEIQRTEQGDSAMYLCASSITGPTYEQYFGPGTRLTVT.

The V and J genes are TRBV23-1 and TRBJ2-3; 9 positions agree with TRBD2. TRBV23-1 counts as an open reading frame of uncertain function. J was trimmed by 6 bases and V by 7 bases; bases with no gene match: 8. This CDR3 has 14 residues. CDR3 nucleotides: TGCGCCAGCAAGGGCGGGAGGGCCGGGGATACGCAGTATTTT. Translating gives CASKGGRAGDTQYF.

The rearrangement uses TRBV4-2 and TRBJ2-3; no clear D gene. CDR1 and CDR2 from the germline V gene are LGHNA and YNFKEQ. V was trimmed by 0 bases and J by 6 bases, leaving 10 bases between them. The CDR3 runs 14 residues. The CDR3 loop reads CASSQEGTGDTQYF. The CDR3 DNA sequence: TGTGCCAGCAGCCAAGAAGGTACGGGCGATACGCAGTATTTT.

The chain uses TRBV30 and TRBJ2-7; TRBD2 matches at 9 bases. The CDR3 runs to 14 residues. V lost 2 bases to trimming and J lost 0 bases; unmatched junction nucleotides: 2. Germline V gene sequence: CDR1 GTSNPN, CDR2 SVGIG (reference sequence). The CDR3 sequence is CAWSTSGYSYEQYF. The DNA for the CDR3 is TGTGCCTGGAGTACTAGCGGGTACTCCTACGAGCAGTACTTC. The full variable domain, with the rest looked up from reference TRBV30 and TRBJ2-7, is SQTIHQWPATLVQPVGSPLSLECTVEGTSNPNLYWYRQAAGRGLQLLFYSVGIGQISSEVPQNLSASRPQDRQFILSSKKLLLSDSGFYLCAWSTSGYSYEQYFGPGTRLTVT.

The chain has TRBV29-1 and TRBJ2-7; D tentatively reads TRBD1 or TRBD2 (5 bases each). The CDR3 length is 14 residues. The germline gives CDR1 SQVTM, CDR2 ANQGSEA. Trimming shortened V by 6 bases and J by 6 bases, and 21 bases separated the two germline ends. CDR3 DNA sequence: TGCAGCGTGGCACTAGGGGCGCCCTCCGGCGAGCAGTACTTC. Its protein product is CSVALGAPSGEQYF.